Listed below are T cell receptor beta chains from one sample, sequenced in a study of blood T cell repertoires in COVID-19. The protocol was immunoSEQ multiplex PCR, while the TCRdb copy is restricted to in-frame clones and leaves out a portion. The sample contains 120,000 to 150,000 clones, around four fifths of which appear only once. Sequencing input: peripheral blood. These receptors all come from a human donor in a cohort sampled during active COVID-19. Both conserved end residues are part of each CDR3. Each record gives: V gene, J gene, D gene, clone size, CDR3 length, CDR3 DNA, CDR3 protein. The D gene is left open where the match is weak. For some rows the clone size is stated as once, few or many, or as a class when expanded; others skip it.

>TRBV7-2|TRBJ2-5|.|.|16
TGTGCCAGCAGCTTGGGGTCAGGCGGGCTTTACGAGACCCAGTACTTC
CASSLGSGGLYETQYF
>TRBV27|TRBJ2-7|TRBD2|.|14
TGTGCCAGCAGTTCCACTAGCGGTTCCTACGAGCAGTACTTC
CASSSTSGSYEQYF
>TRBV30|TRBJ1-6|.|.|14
TGTGCCTGGAGCCGTAGCTCCTATAATTCACCCCTCCACTTT
CAWSRSSYNSPLHF
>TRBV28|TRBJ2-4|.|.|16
TGTGCCAGCAGTTCCCCAGGGGGGCTAGCCAAAAACATTCAGTACTTC
CASSSPGGLAKNIQYF
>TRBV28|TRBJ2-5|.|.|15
TGTGCCAGCAGTACGACTAGGCCGGTCCAAGAGACCCAGTACTTC
CASSTTRPVQETQYF
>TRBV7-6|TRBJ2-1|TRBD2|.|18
TGTGCCAGCAGCTTAGGTCCTTTACGGACTAGCGGGACCAATGAGCAGTTCTTC
CASSLGPLRTSGTNEQFF
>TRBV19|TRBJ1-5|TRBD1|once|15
TGTGCCAGTAGTCCGCGACAGGGGGCATCTCAGCCCCAGCATTTT
CASSPRQGASQPQHF
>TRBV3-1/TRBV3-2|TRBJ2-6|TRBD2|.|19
TGTGCCAGCAGCCAAGCTGGGAGGGACCCCCGGACTGGGGCCAACGTCCTGACTTTC
CASSQAGRDPRTGANVLTF
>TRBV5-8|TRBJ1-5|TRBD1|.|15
TGTGCCAGCAGCTTGGGAGGGACAGGCCATCAGCCCCAGCATTTT
CASSLGGTGHQPQHF
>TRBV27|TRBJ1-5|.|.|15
TGTGCCAGCAGAGGCAGGGGATTCGGCAATCAGCCCCAGCATTTT
CASRGRGFGNQPQHF
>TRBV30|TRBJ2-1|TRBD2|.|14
TGTGCCTGCGGACTAGCGGGAGGGCTCAATGAGCAGTTCTTC
CACGLAGGLNEQFF
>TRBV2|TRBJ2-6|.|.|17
TGTGCCAGCAGTGAAGCTCGGGGGGCGGCTGGGGCCAACGTCCTGACTTTC
CASSEARGAAGANVLTF
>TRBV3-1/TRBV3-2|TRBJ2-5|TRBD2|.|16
TGTGCCAGCAGCCAAGAGGTTAGCGGGGCGGGAGAGACCCAGTACTTC
CASSQEVSGAGETQYF
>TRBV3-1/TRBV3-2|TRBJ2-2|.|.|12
TGTGCCAGCTCAGCGAACACCGGGGAGCTGTTTTTT
CASSANTGELFF
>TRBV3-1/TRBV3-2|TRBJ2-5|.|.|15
TGTGCCAGCAGCCAAGAAAGGGGAGGCTTCCGGGGCCGGTACTTC
CASSQERGGFRGRYF
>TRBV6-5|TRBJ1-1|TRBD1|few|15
TGTGCCAGCAGTCCGTACGGGGACAGGAACACTGAAGCTTTCTTT
CASSPYGDRNTEAFF
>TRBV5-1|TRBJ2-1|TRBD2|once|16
TGCGCCAGCTCCCTACCTCTCCTAGCGGATTACAATGAGCAGTTCTTC
CASSLPLLADYNEQFF
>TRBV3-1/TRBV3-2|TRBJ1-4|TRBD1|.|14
TGTGCCAGCAGCCAAGGGGGACAGCTTGAAAAACTGTTTTTT
CASSQGGQLEKLFF